These 24 T cell receptor beta chains share one sample of origin, sequenced in a study of identifying expanded T cells in peripheral blood. This table comes from immunoSEQ multiplex PCR, and its TCRdb copy is limited to in-frame clones, with some not included. The sample has 85,000 to 120,000 clones; around 88% are singletons. Sequenced material: blood. All receptors come from a person aged 18 to 75 in good health.

V gene TRBV6-1 combines with J gene TRBJ2-4, with 9 bases that match TRBD1. The CDR3 length is 14 residues. Per the germline V gene, CDR1 is MNHNS and CDR2 is SASEGT. After removal of 9 bases from V and 8 bases from J, the junction contained 11 bases not matched to a gene. CDR3 bases: TGTGCCAGTGAACCGGGACAGGGTAAAGACATTCAGTACTTC. As protein: CASEPGQGKDIQYF.

The chain uses TRBV16 and TRBJ2-5; the D is unclear. The germline CDR1 and CDR2 sequences are KGHSY and FQNENV. The CDR3 totals 14 residues. The V end lost 2 bases, the J end lost 3 bases, and 10 bases lay between the germline ends. The CDR3 protein is CASSQGSRKETQYF. CDR3 in DNA: TGTGCCAGCAGCCAAGGCTCTAGGAAAGAGACCCAGTACTTC.

This chain joins TRBV28 and TRBJ2-3, with a weak D call TRBD2 (5 bases). The length of the CDR3 is 13 residues. V lost 3 bases and J lost 8, with 12 bases in between. Germline V gene data show CDR1 as MDHEN and CDR2 as SYDVKM. CDR3 residues: CASSLRVRGTQYF. CDR3 coding DNA: TGTGCCAGCAGTTTGAGGGTACGAGGTACGCAGTATTTT.

This clone was detected a few times. Other DNA sequences in this sample translate to the same CDR3. This chain joins TRBV4-1 and TRBJ2-7; possibly TRBD1 for D (6 bases). Deletions cut 1 base from V and 3 bases from J, with 7 bases between. The germline CDR1 and CDR2 sequences are MGHRA and YSYEKL. CDR3 length: 13 amino acids. The CDR3 region is CASSQGTVYEQYF. Here the CDR3 DNA reads TGCGCCAGCAGCCAAGGGACAGTCTACGAGCAGTACTTC.

V usage is TRBV5-1 and J usage is TRBJ2-5, with no clear D. V lost 0 bases and J lost 5, with 11 bases in between. This CDR3 is built from 14 residues. Per the germline V gene, CDR1 is SGHRS and CDR2 is YFSETQ. CDR3 region: CASSLVVAEETQYF. CDR3 sequence (DNA): TGCGCCAGCAGCTTGGTAGTAGCAGAGGAGACCCAGTACTTC.

The rearrangement joins TRBV7-2 to TRBJ1-4; D gene ambiguous. The V gene's germline CDR1 is SGHTA and CDR2 FQGNSA. Deletions cut 2 bases from V and 4 bases from J, with 11 bases between. The length of the CDR3 is 15 residues. CDR3 sequence reads: CASSLKVGHNEKLFF. The DNA of the CDR3 is TGTGCCAGCAGCTTAAAAGTCGGCCATAATGAAAAACTGTTTTTT.

CDR3 region: CASSFESPSTDTQYF. The CDR3 coding sequence is TGCGCCAGCAGCTTCGAGAGTCCAAGCACAGATACGCAGTATTTT. This sequence joins TRBV5-1 and TRBJ2-3, with D unclear. Trimming shortened V by 2 bases and J by 0 bases, and 10 bases separated the two germline ends. The CDR3 covers 15 residues. Germline V lookup: CDR1 SGHRS, CDR2 YFSETQ.

The chain carries TRBV28 and TRBJ2-5, with TRBD2 identical over 8 bases. The ends lost 7 bases at V and 3 bases at J; junction bases unmatched: 10. Germline V gives CDR1 MDHEN, CDR2 SYDVKM. This CDR3 has 15 residues. The DNA for the CDR3 is TGTGCCAGCACCTTTAGCGGGATAAACAAAGAGACCCAGTACTTC. Encoded protein: CASTFSGINKETQYF.

By sample fraction, this clone is medium-sized. The J gene is TRBJ2-1, the V gene TRBV14, with D unresolved. Germline values: CDR1 SGHDN, CDR2 FVKESK. The length of the CDR3 is 12 residues. V lost 4 bases, J lost 3 bases, and 4 bases lay in between. CDR3 in amino acids: CASSLSYNEQFF. CDR3 nucleotides: TGTGCCAGCAGCCTTAGCTACAATGAGCAGTTCTTC.

The rearrangement joins TRBV19 to TRBJ1-4; no definite D call. Deletions cut 8 bases from V and 0 bases from J, with 16 bases between. Germline CDR1 and CDR2: LNHDA and SQIVND (reference sequence). The CDR3 spans 16 residues. CDR3 DNA sequence: TGTGCCAGTTCCCCCCTGCTGCAGGCAACTAATGAAAAACTGTTTTTT. Amino acids: CASSPLLQATNEKLFF.

This chain joins TRBV7-2 and TRBJ2-1; D not resolved. V was pared by 5 bases and J by 6 bases, with 14 bases between. CDR1 and CDR2 from the germline V gene are SGHTA and FQGNSA. There are 14 residues in the CDR3. The CDR3 loop is CASSPPHLINEQFF. The CDR3 DNA reads as TGTGCCAGCAGCCCACCCCACTTGATCAATGAGCAGTTCTTC.

The genes are TRBV7-9 and TRBJ1-1, with 7 bases lining up with TRBD1. CDR1 SEHNR and CDR2 FQNEAQ come from the germline V gene (reference sequence). The CDR3 is made up of 13 amino acids. V shed 5 bases, J shed 1 base, and the junction held 1 base outside the gene matches. Written as DNA, the CDR3 is TGTGCCAGCAGCCAGGGGGGGAACACTGAAGCTTTCTTT. Translating gives CASSQGGNTEAFF.

This clone was found a few times. The J gene is TRBJ2-7, the V gene TRBV4-2; possible D gene TRBD1, 7 bases. This CDR3 region has 18 residues. Germline loops: CDR1 LGHNA, CDR2 YNFKEQ. The ends were cut back, 7 bases at V and 2 bases at J, with 27 bases in the middle. CDR3 in DNA: TGTGCCAGCACCATGGCCGGGACAGCCGGGGGTCGGGCCTACGAGCAGTACTTC. Translated, it gives CASTMAGTAGGRAYEQYF.

This chain connects TRBV2 to TRBJ2-2; 12 nucleotides agree with TRBD2. This CDR3 is built from 18 residues. The ends lost 6 bases at V and 3 bases at J; junction bases unmatched: 11. CDR1 and CDR2 (germline): SNHLY, FYNNEI. The DNA of the CDR3 is TGTGCCAGCAGAGAGCAGCCCGGACTAGCGGGACACACCGGGGAGCTGTTTTTT. Amino acid sequence: CASREQPGLAGHTGELFF.

This clone showed up just once. The chain carries TRBV14 and TRBJ1-2; tentatively, D is TRBD1 (6 bases). V was trimmed by 3 bases and J by 8 bases, leaving 28 bases between them. Germline loops: CDR1 SGHDN, CDR2 FVKESK. CDR3 length: 18 amino acids. CDR3 sequence: CASSHQMGGQGHRRGYTF. CDR3 sequence (DNA): TGTGCCAGCAGCCACCAAATGGGGGGGCAGGGGCATCGTCGAGGCTACACCTTC.

The rearrangement joins TRBV7-9 to TRBJ2-5; D might be TRBD2 (5 bases). The CDR3 has 14 amino acids. Per the germline V gene, CDR1 is SEHNR and CDR2 is FQNEAQ (reference sequence). The ends were cut back, 5 bases at V and 5 bases at J, with 15 bases in the middle. The CDR3 spells CASSITSFVETQYF. CDR3 DNA: TGTGCCAGCAGCATAACTAGTTTTGTGGAGACCCAGTACTTC.

The rearrangement links TRBV4-3 to TRBJ1-1; D may be TRBD1 (6 bases). Germline V gene lookup returns CDR1 LGHNA and CDR2 YSLEER. The CDR3 contains 14 residues. Deletions cut 3 bases from V and 5 bases from J, with 13 bases between. The CDR3 spells CASSHRGGGTEAFF. In nucleotides, the CDR3 is TGCGCCAGCAGCCACCGAGGGGGAGGGACTGAAGCTTTCTTT.

The table lists this clone with many counts. The chain combines TRBV2 with TRBJ1-2; D gene uncertain. The V and J ends lost 3 bases and 2 bases respectively, with 10 bases between them. The CDR3 runs 14 residues. Germline CDR1 and CDR2: SNHLY and FYNNEI. The CDR3 coding sequence is TGTGCCAGCAGTGATGGGATTTCAAACTATGGCTACACCTTC. It specifies CASSDGISNYGYTF.

The chain recombines TRBV7-9 with TRBJ1-1, with D tentatively TRBD1 (5 bases). Germline CDR1 is SEHNR and CDR2 is FQNEAQ (reference sequence). Trimming stripped 1 base from V and 1 base from J, with 7 bases between. The CDR3 spans 14 residues. Here the CDR3 DNA reads TGTGCCAGCAGCTTAGGACAGCCGAACACTGAAGCTTTCTTT. Residues: CASSLGQPNTEAFF.

The chain combines TRBV2 with TRBJ1-2; 8 bases map to TRBD1. The CDR3 sequence is 13 residues long. V was clipped by 8 bases and J by 7 bases; unmatched bases: 9. Germline lookup yields CDR1 SNHLY and CDR2 FYNNEI. The chain's CDR3 is CASRRTGTLGYTF. The CDR3 DNA sequence: TGTGCCAGCCGACGGACAGGGACTCTTGGCTACACCTTC. Based on the CDR3 plus reference TRBV2 and TRBJ1-2, the full variable domain is EPEVTQTPSHQVTQMGQEVILRCVPISNHLYFYWYRQILGQKVEFLVSFYNNEISEKSEIFDDQFSVERPDGSNFTLKIRSTKLEDSAMYFCASRRTGTLGYTFGSGTRLTVV.

This clone was detected once. J is TRBJ2-1 and V is TRBV29-1; maybe TRBD2 (5 bases). The V gene lost 0 bases and the J gene lost 4 bases, with 13 bases spanning the gap. Germline V gives CDR1 SQVTM, CDR2 ANQGSEA. The CDR3 is 15 amino acids. CDR3 DNA sequence: TGCAGCGTTGAAGAGCTAGCCCCCCCATACAATGAGCAGTTCTTC. Translating gives CSVEELAPPYNEQFF.

The CDR3 coding sequence is TGCAGCGGGGGCCCGGCAGCGACTAGCGGGAGGGCCGGGGCAGATACGCAGTATTTT. Translated: CSGGPAATSGRAGADTQYF. V is TRBV29-1 and J is TRBJ2-3, with 14 bases aligning to TRBD2. The germline V gene has CDR1 SQVTM and CDR2 ANQGSEA. The J segment lost 4 bases and the V segment lost 7 bases, leaving 19 bases of the junction unmatched. The CDR3 runs 19 residues.

The J gene is TRBJ1-1, the V gene TRBV4-3; no definite D call. Per germline, CDR1 LGHNA and CDR2 YSLEER. Trimming cost V 1 base and J 0 bases, with 6 bases left between them. The CDR3 is made up of 14 amino acids. Here the CDR3 DNA reads TGCGCCAGCAGCCAAGGGTCGGTGAACACTGAAGCTTTCTTT. Protein: CASSQGSVNTEAFF.

This sequence joins TRBV11-2 and TRBJ1-5, with TRBD1 identical over 12 bases. Trimming cost V 1 base and J 1 base; bases outside gene matches: 5. The CDR3 has 18 amino acids. Looked up from germline, CDR1 is SGHAT and CDR2 is FQNNGV. CDR3 in DNA: TGTGCCAGCAGCTTAGGGGGACAGGGGGCTGGGAGCAATCAGCCCCAGCATTTT. This sequence encodes CASSLGGQGAGSNQPQHF.